A selection of T cell receptor beta chains follows, all from one sample in a study of CD8 T cells in Susac syndrome. TCRdb re-analysed the immunoSEQ multiplex PCR reads in MiXCR, keeping a single row per CDR3 protein. The sample holds fewer than 300,000 distinct CDR3 sequences, approximately 84% seen once. The specimen sequenced was CD8+ T cells from PBMCs. The origin of the receptors is a human donor with multiple sclerosis. The CDR3 runs from the conserved cysteine through the conserved F or W. The D gene is left open where the match is weak. For some rows the clone size is stated as once, few or many, or as a class when expanded; others skip it.

v_call	d_call	clone_size	j_call	cdr3_nt	cdr3_aa
TRBV27	NA	NA	TRBJ1-1	TGTGCCAGCAGTTTATCCCACTGGAACACTGAAGCTTTCTTT	CASSLSHWNTEAFF
TRBV11-2	TRBD1	NA	TRBJ1-2	TGTGCCAGCAGCTTAGTGGCAGGGGGAGGATATGGCTACACCTTC	CASSLVAGGGYGYTF
TRBV10-3	TRBD2	NA	TRBJ2-7	TGTGCCATCAGTGGGACTAGGGGACCCTACGAGCAGTACTTC	CAISGTRGPYEQYF
TRBV20-1	TRBD2	NA	TRBJ2-7	TGCAGTGCTAGAGGGGGCCTAGCGGGAGGGCCCTACGAGCAGTACTTC	CSARGGLAGGPYEQYF
TRBV28	NA	few	TRBJ2-3	TGTGCCAGCAGTTTTGGTAGCACAGATACGCAGTATTTT	CASSFGSTDTQYF
TRBV28	TRBD1	NA	TRBJ2-3	TGTGCCAGCAGTTACCCAAACACAGGGGGCCCAGATACGCAGTATTTT	CASSYPNTGGPDTQYF
TRBV4-1	NA	NA	TRBJ2-5	TGCGCCAGCAGCCAGCCCTACCGTTTGGAGACCCAGTACTTC	CASSQPYRLETQYF
TRBV13	TRBD1	NA	TRBJ1-2	TGTGCCAGCAGCTTGGACAGGGGCTATGGCTACACCTTC	CASSLDRGYGYTF
TRBV28	TRBD1	NA	TRBJ1-4	TGTGCCAGCTCCCCAGGACAGGGGTTAACGGAAAAACTGTTTTTT	CASSPGQGLTEKLFF
TRBV7-2	NA	NA	TRBJ1-4	TGTGCCAGCAGCCCATCACTCAGGGAAAAACTGTTTTTT	CASSPSLREKLFF
TRBV7-3	TRBD2	NA	TRBJ2-3	TGTGCCAGCAGCTCAAAGACTAGCGGGAGCCGCACAGATACGCAGTATTTT	CASSSKTSGSRTDTQYF
TRBV30	TRBD1	NA	TRBJ1-2	TGTGCCTGGAGTGCACAGGGGGATGCGGATGGCTACACCTTC	CAWSAQGDADGYTF
TRBV11-3	TRBD2	NA	TRBJ2-3	TGTGCCAGCAGCACGACTAGCGATGGTTCGGCAGATACGCAGTATTTT	CASSTTSDGSADTQYF
TRBV12-3/TRBV12-4	TRBD2	NA	TRBJ2-4	TGTGCCAGCAGCCGAAGCAGCGGGAGGGCCAAAAACATTCAGTACTTC	CASSRSSGRAKNIQYF
TRBV12-5	NA	NA	TRBJ2-1	TGTGCTAGTGGTGACCTTGGACATAAGCAGTTCTTC	CASGDLGHKQFF
TRBV4-2	NA	NA	TRBJ2-2	TGTGCCAGCAGCCAAGATGAAGGAGAGGCATACACCGGGGAGCTGTTTTTT	CASSQDEGEAYTGELFF
TRBV5-6	TRBD2	NA	TRBJ2-6	TGTGCCAGCAGCCGGGGGGGACACGCCCTCTCTGGGGCCAACGTCCTGACTTTC	CASSRGGHALSGANVLTF
TRBV20-1	TRBD1	NA	TRBJ1-2	TGCAGTGCGAATCGACAGGGGATGGGCTACACCTTC	CSANRQGMGYTF
TRBV19	TRBD2	NA	TRBJ2-1	TGTGCCAGTTCCCGACTAGCGGGAAGGGAACAGTTCTTC	CASSRLAGREQFF
TRBV12-3/TRBV12-4	TRBD2	NA	TRBJ2-7	TGTGCCAGCAGTCCCGGGACTAGCGCAGACGAGCAGTACTTC	CASSPGTSADEQYF
TRBV2	NA	NA	TRBJ1-2	TGTGCCAGCACTGGGGACATTAACTATGGCTACACCTTC	CASTGDINYGYTF
TRBV29-1	TRBD1	once	TRBJ2-7	TGCAGCGCCCTGACAGGGAAGAGCTTTGAGCAGTACTTC	CSALTGKSFEQYF
TRBV6-2/TRBV6-3	NA	NA	TRBJ1-5	TGTGCCAGCACCCCGGACAGTACGGCACAGCCCCAGCATTTT	CASTPDSTAQPQHF
TRBV27	NA	NA	TRBJ2-4	TGTGCCAGCAGTTTAAGGGAGGCCAAAAACATTCAGTACTTC	CASSLREAKNIQYF
TRBV27	TRBD2	few	TRBJ2-3	TGTGCCAGCAGCGCCGCCCCTAGCGGGAGGGCCGGAGATACGCAGTATTTT	CASSAAPSGRAGDTQYF
TRBV30	NA	NA	TRBJ1-1	TGTGCCTGGAGTAGGACAGCCCACTCGAACACTGAAGCTTTCTTT	CAWSRTAHSNTEAFF
TRBV12-3/TRBV12-4	NA	NA	TRBJ2-7	TGTGCCAGCAGCCTAGGTAAGGCCCCCAACGAGCAGTACTTC	CASSLGKAPNEQYF
TRBV28	NA	NA	TRBJ1-6	TGTGCCAGCAGTTTCGGGGGTAATTCACCCCTCCACTTT	CASSFGGNSPLHF
TRBV20-1	NA	once	TRBJ1-1	TGCAGTGCTAGAGAAGTGGGCAGGGAGAACACTGAAGCTTTCTTT	CSAREVGRENTEAFF
TRBV9	NA	once	TRBJ1-2	TGTGCCAGCAGCGTAGAAGTCTATGGCTACACCTTC	CASSVEVYGYTF
TRBV3-1	TRBD1	NA	TRBJ2-1	TGTGCCAGCAGGGCCCGGACAGGGGGCAAATCCTACAATGAGCAGTTCTTC	CASRARTGGKSYNEQFF
TRBV30	NA	NA	TRBJ1-3	TGTGCCTGGAATTGGCCCGCAGGAAACACCATATATTTT	CAWNWPAGNTIYF
TRBV4-1	NA	NA	TRBJ1-5	TGCGCCAGCAGCCAAGATCTTACGGGCCGAGGGGCCCAGCATTTT	CASSQDLTGRGAQHF
TRBV7-2	TRBD1	NA	TRBJ1-2	TGTGCCAGCAGCTTAGTGGGGACAGGACACCCGTATGGCTACACCTTC	CASSLVGTGHPYGYTF
TRBV7-9	NA	NA	TRBJ1-4	TGTGCCAGCAGCTCAGACGAGGGGGGTGAAAAACTGTTTTTT	CASSSDEGGEKLFF
TRBV6-1	NA	NA	TRBJ1-5	TGTGCCAGCAGTGAATGGACAGTCAATAGCAATCAGCCCCAGCATTTT	CASSEWTVNSNQPQHF
TRBV14	NA	NA	TRBJ2-5	TGTGCCAGCGCACACTATAGTTTCCAAGAGACCCAGTACTTC	CASAHYSFQETQYF